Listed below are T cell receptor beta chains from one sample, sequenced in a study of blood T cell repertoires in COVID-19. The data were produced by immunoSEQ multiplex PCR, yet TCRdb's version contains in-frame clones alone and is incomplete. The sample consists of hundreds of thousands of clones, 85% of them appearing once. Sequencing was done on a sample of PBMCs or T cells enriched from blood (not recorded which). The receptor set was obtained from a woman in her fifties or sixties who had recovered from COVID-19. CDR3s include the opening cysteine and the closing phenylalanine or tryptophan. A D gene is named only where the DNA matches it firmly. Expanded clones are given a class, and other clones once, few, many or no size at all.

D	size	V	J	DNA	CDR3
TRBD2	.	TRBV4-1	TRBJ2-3	TGCGCCAGCAGCCAAGGCCTAGCGGCAAGCACAGATACGCAGTATTTT	CASSQGLAASTDTQYF
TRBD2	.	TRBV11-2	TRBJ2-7	TGTGCCAGCAGCGTACGATATACAAGCGGGAGGGCCTACGAGCAGTACTTC	CASSVRYTSGRAYEQYF
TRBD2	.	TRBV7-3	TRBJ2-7	TGTGCCAGCAGCCCCCAAGCGGGGCCGACCTACGAGCAGTACTTC	CASSPQAGPTYEQYF
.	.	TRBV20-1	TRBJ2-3	TGCAGTGCTGGACACCTGCCCACGCAGTATTTT	CSAGHLPTQYF
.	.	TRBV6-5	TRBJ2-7	TGTGCCAGCAGGACCGGAGGGCGCTACGAGCAGTACTTC	CASRTGGRYEQYF
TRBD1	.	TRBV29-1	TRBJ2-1	TGCAGCGTTCAGGACAGGGCCTACAATGAGCAGTTCTTC	CSVQDRAYNEQFF
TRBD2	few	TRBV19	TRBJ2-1	TGTGCCAGTAGTATAGGCCTAGCTAGCGGGATTTACAATGAGCAGTTCTTC	CASSIGLASGIYNEQFF
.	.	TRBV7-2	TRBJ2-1	TGTGCCAGCAGCTTAATGGCCTTACGGGGGTTCTACAATGAGCAGTTCTTC	CASSLMALRGFYNEQFF
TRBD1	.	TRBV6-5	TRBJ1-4	TGTGCCAGCAGAGGCTCCGGGACAGGACATGAAAAACTGTTTTTT	CASRGSGTGHEKLFF
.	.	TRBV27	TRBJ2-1	TGTGCCAGCAGTCCCCGGTGGAGCTCCTACAATGAGCAGTTCTTC	CASSPRWSSYNEQFF
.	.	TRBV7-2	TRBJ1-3	TGTGCCAGCAGCTTTTCCCTAGGAGGCTCTGGAAACACCATATATTTT	CASSFSLGGSGNTIYF
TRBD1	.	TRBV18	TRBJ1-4	TGTGCCAGCTCCAACAGGGGGTCTAATGAAAAACTGTTTTTT	CASSNRGSNEKLFF
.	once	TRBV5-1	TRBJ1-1	TGCGCCAGCAGCCCTACCTCGGGGGACACTGAAGCTTTCTTT	CASSPTSGDTEAFF
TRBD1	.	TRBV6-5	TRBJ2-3	TGTGCCAGCAAGCGACAGGGCAAGTCAGATACGCAGTATTTT	CASKRQGKSDTQYF
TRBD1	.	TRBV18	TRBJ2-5	TGTGCCAGCTCACCCCCCGGGGACAGGGGGCTGCGGACCCAGTACTTC	CASSPPGDRGLRTQYF
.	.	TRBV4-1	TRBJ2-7	TGCGCCAGCAGCCAAATGGAGGTGTTCTACGAGCAGTACTTC	CASSQMEVFYEQYF
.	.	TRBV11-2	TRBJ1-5	TGTGCCAGCAGCCCGGGGAGGGGGAGCAATCAGCCCCAGCATTTT	CASSPGRGSNQPQHF
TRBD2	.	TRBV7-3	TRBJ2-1	TGTGCCAGCAGCCGTGGACTAGCGGGGGAAGAGCAGTTCTTC	CASSRGLAGEEQFF
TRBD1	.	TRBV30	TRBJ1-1	TGTGCCTGGAGTGTGTCGGCGTACAGGGGTACTGAAGCTTTCTTT	CAWSVSAYRGTEAFF
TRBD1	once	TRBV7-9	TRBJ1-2	TGTGCCAGCAGCTTAGCCCGACAGGGGGATGGCTACACCTTC	CASSLARQGDGYTF
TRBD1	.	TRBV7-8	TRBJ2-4	TGTGCCAGCAGCTCGATCGGACAGGGTCCGACCAAAAACATTCAGTACTTC	CASSSIGQGPTKNIQYF
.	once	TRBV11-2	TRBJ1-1	TGTGCCAGCAGGATCGGGGGACCGAACACTGAAGCTTTCTTT	CASRIGGPNTEAFF
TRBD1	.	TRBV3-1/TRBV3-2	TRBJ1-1	TGTGCCAGCAGCCACCATGACAGGGTTACTGAAGCTTTCTTT	CASSHHDRVTEAFF
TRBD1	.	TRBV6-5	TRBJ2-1	TGTGCCAGCAGTTCCCATATGGGACAGGGGAGGAATGAGCAGTTCTTC	CASSSHMGQGRNEQFF
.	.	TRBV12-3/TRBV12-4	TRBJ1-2	TGTGCCAGCAGTTTATCGGGGGTCGGCTACACCTTC	CASSLSGVGYTF
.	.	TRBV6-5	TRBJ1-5	TGTGCCAGCAGCAGGACTGAGAATCAGCCCCAGCATTTT	CASSRTENQPQHF
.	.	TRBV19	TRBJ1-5	TGTGCCAGTAGTATATTCCTCGACAGCCAGGTCGGCAATCAGCCCCAGCATTTT	CASSIFLDSQVGNQPQHF
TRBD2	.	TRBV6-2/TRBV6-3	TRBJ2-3	TGTGCCAGCAGTTACACCCTAGCGGGAGGCCCGAGCACAGATACGCAGTATTTT	CASSYTLAGGPSTDTQYF
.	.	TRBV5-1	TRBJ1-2	TGCGCCAGCAGCTTGGATTACGGGGGAGGCTATGGCTACACCTTC	CASSLDYGGGYGYTF
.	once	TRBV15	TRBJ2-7	TGTGCCACCAGCACAGGGTGGGAGCAGTACTTC	CATSTGWEQYF
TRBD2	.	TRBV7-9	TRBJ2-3	TGTGCCAGCAGCTTATCGGGGGGGACAGATACGCAGTATTTT	CASSLSGGTDTQYF
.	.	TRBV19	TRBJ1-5	TGTGCCAGTAGTATAGGGCATCAGCCCCAGCATTTT	CASSIGHQPQHF
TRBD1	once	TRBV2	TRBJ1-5	TGTGCCAGCAGTCGGGACAGGGACCAGCCCCAGCATTTT	CASSRDRDQPQHF
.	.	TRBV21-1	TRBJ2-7	TGTGCCAGCAGCAAAGTCCCAGGAAGCTCCTACGAGCAGTACTTC	CASSKVPGSSYEQYF
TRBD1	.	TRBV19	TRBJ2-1	TGTGCCAGTAGTCCTCGGACAGGGGCGTACAATGAGCAGTTCTTC	CASSPRTGAYNEQFF
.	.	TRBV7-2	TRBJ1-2	TGTGCCAGCAGCTTAGCGCGAGGGACTGGGGATGGCTACACCTTC	CASSLARGTGDGYTF
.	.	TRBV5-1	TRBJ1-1	TGCGCCAGCAGCCCCCGCTGGGGCGAGGCCACTGAAGCTTTCTTT	CASSPRWGEATEAFF
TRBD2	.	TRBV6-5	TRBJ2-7	TGTGCCAGCATATCTAGCGGTTCCTACGAGCAGTACTTC	CASISSGSYEQYF
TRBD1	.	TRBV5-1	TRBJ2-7	TGCGCCAGCAGCCTCGGACAGGACTACGAGCAGTACTTC	CASSLGQDYEQYF
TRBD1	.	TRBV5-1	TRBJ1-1	TGCGCCAGCAGCTTGGTCAGGGGGCCCACTGAAGCTTTCTTT	CASSLVRGPTEAFF
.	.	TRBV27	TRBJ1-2	TGTGCCAGCAGCCCCGGTGCTAACTATGGCTACACCTTC	CASSPGANYGYTF
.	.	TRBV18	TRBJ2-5	TGTGCCAGTCAGGGGAACCTCCAAGAGACCCAGTACTTC	CASQGNLQETQYF
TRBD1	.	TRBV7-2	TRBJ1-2	TGTGCCAGCAGCTTAGCTGTCGGAGGGGGCGCCGGCTACACCTTC	CASSLAVGGGAGYTF
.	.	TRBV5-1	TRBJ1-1	TGCGCCAGCGCCGAGAGCCGGGAGGGATCCACTGAAGCTTTCTTT	CASAESREGSTEAFF
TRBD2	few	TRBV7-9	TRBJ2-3	TGTGCCAGCAGCTTAGCGCTGCTTAGCGGGAGGAATACTACGCAGTATTTT	CASSLALLSGRNTTQYF
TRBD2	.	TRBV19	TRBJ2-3	TGTGCCAGTAGTATGGGGACTAGCGGGACAGATACGCAGTATTTT	CASSMGTSGTDTQYF
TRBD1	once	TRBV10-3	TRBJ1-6	TGTGCCATCAGTGAGAGGACAGGACAGAATTCACCCCTCCACTTT	CAISERTGQNSPLHF
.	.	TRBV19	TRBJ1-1	TGTGCCAGTACTAAGGGGAAAACTGAAGCTTTCTTT	CASTKGKTEAFF
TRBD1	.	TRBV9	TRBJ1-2	TGTGCCAGCAGCGCTGGGGGGACAGGGGGCCTCTATGGCTACACCTTC	CASSAGGTGGLYGYTF
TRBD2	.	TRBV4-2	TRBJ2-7	TGTGCCAGCAGCCAAGATTGGGCGGGAGTCGAATACGAGCAGTACTTC	CASSQDWAGVEYEQYF
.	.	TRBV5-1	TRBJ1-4	TGCGCCAGCAGCTTGCAGGGAGGGCCCAATGAAAAACTGTTTTTT	CASSLQGGPNEKLFF
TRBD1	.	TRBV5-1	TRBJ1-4	TGCGCCAGCAGCTCTGCAACAGGGGGCACCACAACTAATGAAAAACTGTTTTTT	CASSSATGGTTTNEKLFF
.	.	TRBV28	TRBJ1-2	TGTGCCAGCAGGTATCGCTATGGCTACACCTTC	CASRYRYGYTF
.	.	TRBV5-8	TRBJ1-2	TGTGCCAGCAGCCCCACGGGGGAATACTATGGCTACACCTTC	CASSPTGEYYGYTF